Each of the 18 T cell receptor beta chains below was sequenced from the same sample in a study of cytomegalovirus exposure and HLA in healthy donors. PCR involved 60 Vbeta and 13 Jbeta primers. Profiled with immunoSEQ multiplex PCR; TCRdb holds only in-frame clones, not every one. The sample lists 130,000 or so clones, roughly 77% occurring once. The sequenced sample consisted of PBMCs. Source of these receptors: a young man in good health and CMV-seronegative.

The V call is TRBV6-5, the J call TRBJ1-1, with a possible D match to TRBD1 (5 bases). The CDR3 totals 13 residues. With 8 bases removed from V and 3 bases from J, the gap between germline ends came to 13 bases. Germline V CDR1 and CDR2: MNHEY, SVGAGI. The CDR3 DNA follows: TGTGCCAGCGCCCGGCGGGGGGACACTGAAGCTTTCTTT. This translates into CASARRGDTEAFF.

This CDR3 reads CAIRPPQGANYGYTF. The CDR3 DNA is TGTGCCATCCGCCCCCCCCAGGGGGCTAACTATGGCTACACCTTC. This chain connects TRBV10-3 to TRBJ1-2; TRBD1 matches at 7 bases. Germline loops: CDR1 ENHRY, CDR2 SYGVKD. With 8 bases clipped from V and 0 bases from J, the junction kept 9 bases outside the gene matches. This CDR3 contains 15 residues.

V gene TRBV5-1 combines with J gene TRBJ2-5; 15 bases fit TRBD2. Germline CDR1 SGHRS, CDR2 YFSETQ. The CDR3 spans 18 residues. J lost 5 bases, V lost 3 bases, and 11 bases had no gene match. In DNA form, the CDR3 reads TGCGCCAGCAGCTCCGGGGGACTAGCGGGGGGCATAGGCGAGACCCAGTACTTC. Translated, it gives CASSSGGLAGGIGETQYF.

This sequence joins TRBV7-2 and TRBJ2-1, with D possibly being TRBD1 (5 bases). Trimming stripped 5 bases from V and 9 bases from J, with 20 bases between. The CDR3 is 15 amino acids. Germline V gene lookup returns CDR1 SGHTA and CDR2 FQGNSA. The CDR3 is CASSQGLVGQGEQFF. The CDR3 DNA is TGTGCCAGCAGCCAAGGTCTTGTCGGACAAGGTGAGCAGTTCTTC.

This chain uses TRBV5-5 with TRBJ1-1; no clear D. Germline V CDR1 and CDR2: SGHKS, YYEKEE (reference sequence). The CDR3 is 14 residues long. Trimming shortened V by 4 bases and J by 6 bases, and 16 bases separated the two germline ends. CDR3 bases: TGTGCCAGCAGCCTGGCGGCAGGTTCTCCTGAAGCTTTCTTT. This gives the protein CASSLAAGSPEAFF.

V is TRBV5-4 and J is TRBJ1-6, with a possible D match to TRBD1 (5 bases). CDR3 length equals 15 residues. In germline, CDR1 is SGHNT, CDR2 YYREEE (reference sequence). Trimming took 3 bases from V and 7 from J, leaving 14 bases between them. Here the CDR3 reads CASSSYRIGNSPLHF. The CDR3 DNA follows: TGTGCCAGCAGCTCCTACAGGATTGGAAATTCACCCCTCCACTTT.

V usage is TRBV19 and J usage is TRBJ1-4; TRBD1 aligns across 7 bases. This CDR3 region has 18 residues. Germline values: CDR1 LNHDA, CDR2 SQIVND (reference sequence). V gave up 6 bases and J gave up 7 bases; unmatched junction bases: 20. CDR3 nucleotides: TGTGCCAGTAGACCCCGACCGGGACAGCCGGGGGACGGTGAAAAACTGTTTTTT. Its protein is CASRPRPGQPGDGEKLFF.

The chain couples TRBV10-2 to TRBJ2-2; 9 nucleotides agree with TRBD2. The germline gives CDR1 WSHSY, CDR2 SAAADI. The CDR3 contains 15 residues. V lost 6 bases to trimming and J lost 2 bases; unmatched junction nucleotides: 4. In DNA form, the CDR3 reads TGCGCCAGCAGGGCCGGGACTAGCAACACCGGGGAGCTGTTTTTT. Protein product: CASRAGTSNTGELFF.

This rearrangement joins TRBV7-8 to TRBJ1-4; TRBD1 matches 7 bases. V dropped 0 bases and J dropped 7; count of bases not matched to a gene: 5. The CDR3 has 15 amino acids. Germline V gene sequence: CDR1 SGHVS, CDR2 FQNEAQ. CDR3 sequence reads: CASSLAGTAGEKLFF. CDR3 nucleotides: TGTGCCAGCAGCTTAGCGGGGACAGCCGGTGAAAAACTGTTTTTT.

The chain joins TRBV28 to TRBJ1-2, with a tentative D call TRBD1 (6 bases). There are 13 residues in the CDR3. CDR1 MDHEN and CDR2 SYDVKM come from the germline V gene. V was shortened by 3 bases and J by 5 bases, with 10 bases between the two germline ends. CDR3: CASSFAGVYGYTF. In nucleotides, the CDR3 is TGTGCCAGCAGTTTTGCAGGGGTATATGGCTACACCTTC.

J is TRBJ1-2 and V is TRBV5-1; TRBD1 agrees at 10 bases. Trimming cost V 0 bases and J 3 bases; bases outside gene matches: 2. This CDR3 is 15 amino acids long. The germline V gene encodes CDR1 SGHRS and CDR2 YFSETQ. The CDR3 is CASSLGQGAYYGYTF. The CDR3 bases are TGCGCCAGCAGCTTGGGACAGGGGGCGTACTATGGCTACACCTTC.

This clone was found once. The chain joins TRBV4-3 to TRBJ1-4; 8 bases align to TRBD1. There are 19 residues in the CDR3. Losses at the gene ends were 0 bases for V and 0 bases for J; bases not matched to a gene: 9. CDR1 and CDR2 (germline): LGHNA, YSLEER. CDR3 sequence (DNA): TGCGCCAGCAGCCAAGATCCCGGACAGGGACTTGCAACTAATGAAAAACTGTTTTTT. It specifies CASSQDPGQGLATNEKLFF.

The chain recombines TRBV6-5 with TRBJ1-1; D is uncertain. CDR3 length equals 12 residues. V was shortened by 7 bases and J by 11 bases, with 17 bases between the two germline ends. In germline, CDR1 is MNHEY, CDR2 SVGAGI. Written as DNA, the CDR3 is TGTGCCAGCATCGTTCTGGGCAGGAATGCTTTCTTT. Its protein product is CASIVLGRNAFF.

The chain combines TRBV5-1 with TRBJ2-1; D possibly corresponds to TRBD2 (6 bases). V was shortened by 3 bases and J by 8 bases, with 18 bases between the two germline ends. This CDR3 contains 15 residues. From germline, CDR1 is SGHRS and CDR2 YFSETQ. CDR3 protein: CASSWGLSELDEQFF. CDR3 bases: TGCGCCAGCAGCTGGGGACTTTCAGAGTTGGATGAGCAGTTCTTC.

This clone was recorded a few times. The chain has TRBV9 and TRBJ2-5; 9 positions match TRBD1. The CDR3 sequence is 16 residues long. The V and J ends lost 3 bases and 4 bases, in that order; junction bases with no gene match: 10. Germline CDR1 and CDR2: SGDLS and YYNGEE. CDR3 coding DNA: TGTGCCAGCAGCGCCCGGGACAGGGTCGGGAGAGAGACCCAGTACTTC. Translating gives CASSARDRVGRETQYF.

This sequence joins TRBV9 and TRBJ2-1; TRBD2 agrees at 10 bases. Germline loops: CDR1 SGDLS, CDR2 YYNGEE. The V and J ends lost 4 bases and 10 bases, in that order; junction bases with no gene match: 11. The CDR3 extends over 15 amino acids. The CDR3 coding sequence is TGTGCCAGCAGCCCGGGACTAGCGCCTGGAGAGGAGCAGTTCTTC. Translated: CASSPGLAPGEEQFF.

The V call is TRBV2, the J call TRBJ2-1; 10 bases align to TRBD2. The CDR3 is made up of 14 amino acids. Trimming took 4 bases from V and 6 from J; bases not matched to a gene: 3. CDR1 SNHLY and CDR2 FYNNEI come from the germline V gene. As DNA, the CDR3 is TGTGCCAGCAGTGGGACTAGCGGTATCAATGAGCAGTTCTTC. It translates to CASSGTSGINEQFF.

V is TRBV4-3 and J is TRBJ1-1; D is perhaps TRBD1 (5 bases). The CDR3 contains 15 residues. With 4 bases removed from V and 0 bases from J, the gap between germline ends came to 12 bases. CDR1 and CDR2 (germline): LGHNA, YSLEER. The CDR3 region is CASSPGGDMNTEAFF. CDR3 bases: TGCGCCAGCAGCCCCGGGGGGGATATGAACACTGAAGCTTTCTTT.